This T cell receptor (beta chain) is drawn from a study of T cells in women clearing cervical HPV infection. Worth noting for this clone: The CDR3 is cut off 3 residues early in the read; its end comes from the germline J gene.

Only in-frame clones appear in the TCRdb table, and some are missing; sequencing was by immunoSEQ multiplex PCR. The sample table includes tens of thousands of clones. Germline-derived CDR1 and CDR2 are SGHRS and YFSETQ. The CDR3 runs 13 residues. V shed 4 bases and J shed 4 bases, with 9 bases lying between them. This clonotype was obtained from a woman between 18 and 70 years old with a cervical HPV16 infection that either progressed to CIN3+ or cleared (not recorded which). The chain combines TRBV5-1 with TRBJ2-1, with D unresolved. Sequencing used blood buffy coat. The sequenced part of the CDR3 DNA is TGCGCCAGCAGCGAGCTGACATACAATGAG. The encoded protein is CASSELTYNE. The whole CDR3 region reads CASSELTYNEQFF.